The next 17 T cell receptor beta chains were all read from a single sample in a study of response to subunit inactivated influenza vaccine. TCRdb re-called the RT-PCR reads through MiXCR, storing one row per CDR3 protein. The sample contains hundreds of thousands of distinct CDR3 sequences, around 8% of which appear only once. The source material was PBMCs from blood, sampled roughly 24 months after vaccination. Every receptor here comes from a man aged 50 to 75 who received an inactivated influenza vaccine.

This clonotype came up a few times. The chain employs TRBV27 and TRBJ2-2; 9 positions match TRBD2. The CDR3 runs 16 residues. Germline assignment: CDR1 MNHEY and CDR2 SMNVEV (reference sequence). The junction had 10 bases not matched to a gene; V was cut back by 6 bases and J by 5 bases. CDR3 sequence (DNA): TGTGCCAGCAGCCCCGGTACTAGCGGGTATACCGGGGAGCTGTTTTTT. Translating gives CASSPGTSGYTGELFF.

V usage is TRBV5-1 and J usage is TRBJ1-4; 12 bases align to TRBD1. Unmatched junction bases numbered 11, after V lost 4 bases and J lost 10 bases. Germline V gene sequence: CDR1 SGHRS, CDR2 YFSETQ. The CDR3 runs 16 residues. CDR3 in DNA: TGCGCCAGCAGCCAAAGACCGGGACAGGGGGCCTCAAAACTGTTTTTT. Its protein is CASSQRPGQGASKLFF.

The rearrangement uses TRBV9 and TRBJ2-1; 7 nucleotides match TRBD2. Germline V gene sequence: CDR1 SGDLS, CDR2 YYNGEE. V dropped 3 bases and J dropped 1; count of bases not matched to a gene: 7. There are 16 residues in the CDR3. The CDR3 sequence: CASSDSSGYSYNEQFF. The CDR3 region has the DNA TGTGCCAGCAGCGACAGTAGCGGGTATTCCTACAATGAGCAGTTCTTC.

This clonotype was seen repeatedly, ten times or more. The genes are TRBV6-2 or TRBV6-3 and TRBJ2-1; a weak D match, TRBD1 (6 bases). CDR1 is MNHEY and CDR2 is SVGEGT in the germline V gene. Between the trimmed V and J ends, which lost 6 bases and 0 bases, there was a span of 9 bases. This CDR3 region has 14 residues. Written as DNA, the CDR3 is TGTGCCAGCAGCCAGGGGTTCTCCTACAATGAGCAGTTCTTC. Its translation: CASSQGFSYNEQFF.

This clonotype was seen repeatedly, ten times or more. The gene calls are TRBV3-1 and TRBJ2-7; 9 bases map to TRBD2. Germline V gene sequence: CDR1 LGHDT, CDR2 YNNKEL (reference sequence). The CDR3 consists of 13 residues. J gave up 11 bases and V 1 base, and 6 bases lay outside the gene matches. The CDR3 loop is CASSQGSSGTKYF. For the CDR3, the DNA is TGTGCCAGCAGCCAAGGGTCTAGCGGGACGAAGTACTTC.

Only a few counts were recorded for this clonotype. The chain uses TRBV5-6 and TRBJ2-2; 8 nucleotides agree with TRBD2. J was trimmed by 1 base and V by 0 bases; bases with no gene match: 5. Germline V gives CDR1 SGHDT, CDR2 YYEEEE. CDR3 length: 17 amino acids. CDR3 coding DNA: TGTGCCAGCAGCTTGGCCTTGCTAGCGGGGAACACCGGGGAGCTGTTTTTT. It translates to CASSLALLAGNTGELFF.

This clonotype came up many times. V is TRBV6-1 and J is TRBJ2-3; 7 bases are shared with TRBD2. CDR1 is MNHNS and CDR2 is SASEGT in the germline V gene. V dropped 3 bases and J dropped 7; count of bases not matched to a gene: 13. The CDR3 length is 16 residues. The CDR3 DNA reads TGTGCCAGCAGTGACGCAGGGATGGGCGGGAGAAATACGCAGTATTTT. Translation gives CASSDAGMGGRNTQYF.

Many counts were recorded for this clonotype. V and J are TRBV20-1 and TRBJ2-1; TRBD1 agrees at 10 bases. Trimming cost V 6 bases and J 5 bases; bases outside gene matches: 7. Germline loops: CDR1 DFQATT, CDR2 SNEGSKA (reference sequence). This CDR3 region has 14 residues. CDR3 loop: CSARQGAKNNEQFF. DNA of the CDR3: TGCAGTGCCCGACAGGGGGCGAAAAACAATGAGCAGTTCTTC.

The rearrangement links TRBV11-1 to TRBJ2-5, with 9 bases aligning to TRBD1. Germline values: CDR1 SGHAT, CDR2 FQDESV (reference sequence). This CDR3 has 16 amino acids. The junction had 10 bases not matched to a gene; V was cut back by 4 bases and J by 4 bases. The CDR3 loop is CASSSRTGVKGETQYF. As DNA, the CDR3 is TGTGCCAGCAGCTCCCGGACAGGGGTTAAGGGAGAGACCCAGTACTTC.

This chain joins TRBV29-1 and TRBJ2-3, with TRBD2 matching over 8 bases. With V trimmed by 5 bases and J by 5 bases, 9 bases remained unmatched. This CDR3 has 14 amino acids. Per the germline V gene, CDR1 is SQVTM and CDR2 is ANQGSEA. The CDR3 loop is CSVFRRGAEDTQYF. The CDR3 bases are TGCAGCGTTTTCCGGCGGGGGGCAGAAGATACGCAGTATTTT.

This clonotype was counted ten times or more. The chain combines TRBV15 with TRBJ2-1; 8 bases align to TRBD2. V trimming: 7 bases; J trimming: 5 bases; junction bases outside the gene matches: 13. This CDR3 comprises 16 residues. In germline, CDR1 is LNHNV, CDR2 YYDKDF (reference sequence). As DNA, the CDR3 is TGTGCCACCAAGAGGGTCCGGGGGGGTACGAACAATGAGCAGTTCTTC. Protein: CATKRVRGGTNNEQFF.

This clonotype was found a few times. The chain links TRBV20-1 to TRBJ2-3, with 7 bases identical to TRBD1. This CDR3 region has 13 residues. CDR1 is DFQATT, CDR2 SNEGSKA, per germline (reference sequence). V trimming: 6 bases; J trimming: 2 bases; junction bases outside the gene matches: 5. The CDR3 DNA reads TGCAGTGCAATGACAGGGATCACAGATACGCAGTATTTT. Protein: CSAMTGITDTQYF.

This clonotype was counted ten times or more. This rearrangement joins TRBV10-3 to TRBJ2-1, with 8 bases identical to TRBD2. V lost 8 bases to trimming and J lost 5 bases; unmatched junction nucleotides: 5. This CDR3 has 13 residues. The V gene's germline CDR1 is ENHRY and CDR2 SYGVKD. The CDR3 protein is CAIGIAGNNEQFF. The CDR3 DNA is TGTGCCATCGGGATAGCGGGGAACAATGAGCAGTTCTTC.

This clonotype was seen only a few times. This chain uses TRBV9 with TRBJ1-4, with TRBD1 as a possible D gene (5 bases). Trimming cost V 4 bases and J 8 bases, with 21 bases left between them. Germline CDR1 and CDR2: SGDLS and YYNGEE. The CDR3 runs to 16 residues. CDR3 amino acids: CASSPSTQGQNEKLFF. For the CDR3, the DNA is TGTGCCAGCAGCCCATCCACCCAAGGACAAAACGAAAAACTGTTTTTT.

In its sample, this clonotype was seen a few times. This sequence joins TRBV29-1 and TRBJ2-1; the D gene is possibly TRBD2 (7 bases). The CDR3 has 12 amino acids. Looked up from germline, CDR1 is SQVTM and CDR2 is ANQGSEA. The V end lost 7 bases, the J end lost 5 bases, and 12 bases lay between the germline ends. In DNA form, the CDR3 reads TGCAGCGACCGGGGGGCGAACAATGAGCAGTTCTTC. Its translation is CSDRGANNEQFF.

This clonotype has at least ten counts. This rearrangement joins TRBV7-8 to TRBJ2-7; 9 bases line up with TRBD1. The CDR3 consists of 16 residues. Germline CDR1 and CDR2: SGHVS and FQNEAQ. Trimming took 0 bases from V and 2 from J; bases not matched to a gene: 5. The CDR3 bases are TGTGCCAGCAGCTTAGCGCTGGGACAGGGTCCCTACGAGCAGTACTTC. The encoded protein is CASSLALGQGPYEQYF.

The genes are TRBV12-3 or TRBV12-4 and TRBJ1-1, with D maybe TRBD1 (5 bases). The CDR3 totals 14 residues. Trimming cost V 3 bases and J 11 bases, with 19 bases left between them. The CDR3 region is CASSLDIGPRTAFF. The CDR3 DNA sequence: TGTGCCAGCAGTTTGGACATCGGACCGCGGACGGCTTTCTTT.